This T cell receptor beta chain was recovered during a study of beta chain features in type 1 diabetes. Every bit of the isolated RNA underwent reverse transcription, so sequencing read expressed TCRB transcripts. Roughly 3.4 million reads per sample on average were obtained from naive, central memory and regulatory T cell samples. Generated by immunoSEQ multiplex PCR, the TCRdb table keeps only in-frame clones and is missing some. The sample gives 240,000 or so clones, roughly 30% of which show up once; 3% to 4% is in the top ten. The CDR3 loop spans 17 amino acids. V trimming: 5 bases; J trimming: 5 bases; junction bases outside the gene matches: 7. Germline CDR1 reads SEHNR; CDR2 reads FQNEAQ (reference sequence). This clone was observed a handful of times.

The chain uses TRBV7-9 and TRBJ1-6, with TRBD1 identical over 12 bases. Sequenced sample: central memory CD4+ T cells from blood. The receptor's source is a man aged 30 to 39 in good health. The DNA for the CDR3 is TGTGCCAGCAGCCGTCCCGGGACAGGGGGCGATAATTCACCCCTCCACTTT. Protein sequence: CASSRPGTGGDNSPLHF.